Sequencing of this T cell receptor beta chain was carried out in a study of Graves' ophthalmopathy and Graves' hyperthyroidism. As the template, RNA transcripts were used to amplify TCR beta CDR3 regions. HTBI-primed RT-PCR formed the first round, and a multiplex PCR formed the second. TCRdb analysed the multiplex PCR reads with MiXCR anew, one entry per CDR3 protein. The table includes roughly 610,000 distinct CDR3 sequences, about 24% detected once. The V end was cut by 3 bases, the J end by 4 bases, with 7 bases between. The CDR3 is made up of 12 amino acids. Germline loops: CDR1 MGHRA, CDR2 YSYEKL. This clonotype was seen many times.

The receptor comes from a woman aged 18-30 years with stable Graves' hyperthyroidism. Some clones in this sample may be carry-over from other donors' samples. The sample consisted of peripheral blood. The V and J genes are TRBV4-1 and TRBJ2-7; D unresolved. DNA of the CDR3: TGCGCCAGCAGCCAGTCGGCTTACGAGCAGTACTTC. It yields the protein CASSQSAYEQYF.